The clone carrying this T cell receptor (beta chain) was observed a few times. Its target is not known. The CDR3 sequence is 16 residues long. The V gene end was trimmed by 3 bases and the J gene end by 0 bases; junction bases not matched to a gene: 0. Germline V gene data show CDR1 as KGHSH and CDR2 as LQKENI. The sequenced template was cDNA made from the entire isolated RNA. Naive, central memory and regulatory T cell samples averaged approximately 3.6 million immunoSEQ reads each. Method: immunoSEQ multiplex PCR; TCRdb's copy keeps in-frame clones and lacks some. Counted here are some 110,000 clones, roughly 17% occurring once; the ten biggest clones make up roughly 2.5%. The data stem from a study of beta chain features in type 1 diabetes. Study context: The patient and healthy donor groups were comparable for age, gender and cell yields. Sorted cell examination encompassed under 130 million cells across all samples. Findings and caveats of the study: Moderately but significantly shorter TCRB CDR3s were found in Type 1 diabetes patients in all four CD4+ subsets.

Blood was drawn once from each donor into heparinised tubes. The draws averaged approximately 120 mL. This sequence joins TRBV18 and TRBJ2-1, with 12 bases matching TRBD2. Specimen: central memory CD4+ T cells from blood. The TCR comes from a man aged 25-45 years with type 1 diabetes. In DNA, the CDR3 is TGTGCCAGCTCACCGACTAGCGGGAGCTCCTACAATGAGCAGTTCTTC. Protein product: CASSPTSGSSYNEQFF. The full variable domain, its missing parts supplied by reference TRBV18 and TRBJ2-1, is NAGVMQNPRHLVRRRGQEARLRCSPMKGHSHVYWYRQLPEEGLKFMVYLQKENIIDESGMPKERFSAEFPKEGPSILRIQQVVRGDSAAYFCASSPTSGSSYNEQFFGPGTRLTVL.